The sequence of this T cell receptor (beta chain) was determined in a study of blood T cells in healthy people across ages. Germline V gene data show CDR1 as DFQATT and CDR2 as SNEGSKA (reference sequence). With 6 bases removed from V and 2 bases from J, the gap between germline ends came to 10 bases. This CDR3 is built from 12 residues. The second PCR ran about 6 to 12 cycles with a sample-barcoded 5' primer and J-beta primers. TCRdb re-called the 5' RACE reads with MiXCR, one entry per CDR3 protein. The sample lists 750,000 to 950,000 distinct CDR3 sequences; 29% were seen once. This same sample was also taken into another study, of T cells of mothers and their children.

The origin of this receptor is a woman aged 40 to 50 in good health. The chain joins TRBV20-1 to TRBJ2-5, with D uncertain. The sample was blood. The CDR3 DNA reads as TGCAGTGCCAACCGCCCGCAAGAGACCCAGTACTTC. Protein product: CSANRPQETQYF.